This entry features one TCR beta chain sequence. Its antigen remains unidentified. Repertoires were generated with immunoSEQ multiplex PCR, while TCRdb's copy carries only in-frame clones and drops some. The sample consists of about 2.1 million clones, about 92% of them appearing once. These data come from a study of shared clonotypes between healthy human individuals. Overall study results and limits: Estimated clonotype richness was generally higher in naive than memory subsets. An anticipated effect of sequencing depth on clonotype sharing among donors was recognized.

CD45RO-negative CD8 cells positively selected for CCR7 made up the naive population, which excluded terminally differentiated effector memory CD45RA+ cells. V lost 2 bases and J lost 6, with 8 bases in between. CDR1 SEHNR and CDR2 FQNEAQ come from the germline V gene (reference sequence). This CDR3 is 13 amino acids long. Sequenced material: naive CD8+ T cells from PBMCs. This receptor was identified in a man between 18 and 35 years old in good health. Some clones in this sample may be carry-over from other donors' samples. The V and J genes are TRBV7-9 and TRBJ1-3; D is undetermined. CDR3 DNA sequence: TGTGCCAGCAGCTTATTGGATCAAAACACCATATATTTT. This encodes CASSLLDQNTIYF. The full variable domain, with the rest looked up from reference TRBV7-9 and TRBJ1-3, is DTGVSQNPRHKITKRGQNVTFRCDPISEHNRLYWYRQTLGQGPEFLTYFQNEAQLEKSRLLSDRFSAERPKGSFSTLEIQRTEQGDSAMYLCASSLLDQNTIYFGEGSWLTVV.